This T cell receptor (beta chain) came from a study of T cell responses to AZD1222 COVID-19 vaccine listed by TCRdb under 2021. Regarding the complete study: TCR sequencing covered roughly 230 trial participants: approximately 200 given two doses of AZD1222 and about 26 given two doses of MenACWY control vaccine. Trial participants were enrolled by age into 18-55, 56-69 and 70-plus year subgroups, with roughly 150, 30 and 60 TCR-sequenced participants respectively. What the research found in general, with its limitations: In the small 56-69-year group, the increase in depth fell short of significance, most likely because of low power. Vaccine-associated CD4 TCRs spanned the whole spike protein, with dominant responses in regions 160-218 and 743-854. Most participants were white British and females outnumbered males, and the authors suggested that clonal diversity may have been underestimated. After two AZD1222 doses, spike-specific TCR breadth and depth were significantly higher than at day 0 and than in MenACWY recipients. Reportedly, almost half of the unique spike-specific TCRs recognized epitopes lying outside the regions that are mutated in the B.1.351 and B.1.1.7 variants. No day 14 peak-response samples were available, so repertoires were characterized only after the peak T cell response. Conclusions about previously exposed vaccinees are limited because only a handful of AZD1222 recipients were SARS-CoV-2 seropositive at baseline.

The sample's time point label is to be understood as: about 28 days (+/-7) after the second vaccine dose. AZD1222 recipients with second doses at about 4 weeks or about 12 weeks were pooled, because spike-specific TCR depth and breadth did not differ between schedules. The vaccinee samples were drawn from two UK trials, COV001 and COV002, one of which was a single-blind randomized controlled phase 2/3 trial testing AZD1222 (ChAdOx1 nCoV-19) in healthy adults. For TCRbeta chain sequencing, PBMC samples from trial participants were taken at day 0 and at day 28 after the second dose. Comments on this clone: Its target antigen remains unknown. One end of the junction does not line up with germline, which may come from a read error.

The CDR3 regions of human TCRbeta chains were subjected to immunosequencing. In the original analysis: Repertoire TCRs were matched against a reference library of SARS-CoV-2-specific TCRs generated with the MIRA antigen-specificity platform. Breadth was defined as the fraction of unique TCRs that were SARS-CoV-2-associated, and depth was defined as the fraction of total T cells that were SARS-CoV-2-associated. Using the MIRA data, every spike-specific TCR was mapped to the spike region that the TCR reacted to and assigned to either a CD4 or a CD8 class. Log10-transformed breadth and depth values were compared by one-way ANOVA with Sidak's multiple comparisons tests. The immuneACCESS repertoire file appears here via TCRdb, limited to in-frame rearrangements. These files lack a portion of the clones; in checked studies, under half of the deficit traces to unresolved V genes, and the cause of the others is not known. From that table come the V and J calls and clone size; the DNA was used to work out D and trimming. For this sample the table gives about 82,000 clones, of which about 83% were detected only once. 1.3% of the sample goes to the ten largest clones.

The TCR was taken from an adult who received the AZD1222 COVID-19 vaccine. This sample comprised peripheral blood, obtained 28 days after the second AZD1222 dose.

CDR3 loop: CTSRGTSGYFSRNEQFF. The nucleotides are TGTACCAGCCGGGGGACTAGCGGGTACTTTAGTCGTAATGAGCAGTTCTTC. The sequence is built from TRBV27 and TRBJ2-1, and 12 junction bases match TRBD2. CDR1 MNHEY and CDR2 SMNVEV are derived from the germline V gene (reference sequence). The cysteine opens and the phenylalanine closes a CDR3 of 17 amino acids. The sequence is cut down to CDR3 DNA, 51 bases in frame from base 1.